The 23 T cell receptor beta chains below come from one sample, sequenced in a study of metastatic and nonmetastatic thyroid tumors. Treatment of any kind had been given to no patient before thyroid surgery. TCRdb reanalyzed the PCR reads with MiXCR. This sample yields approximately 25,000 clones, of which over 25% are seen a single time; about 17% belongs to the top ten. Sequencing was done on a sample of blood. The receptor source for this set is a male donor with papillary thyroid cancer or a benign thyroid nodule (not recorded which). Some clones in this sample may be carry-over from other donors' samples.

The CDR3, as DNA: TGTGCCAGCAGTGCCATACCGGGGAGTACAGATACGCAGTATTTT. Translation gives CASSAIPGSTDTQYF. The V gene is TRBV6-4, the J gene TRBJ2-3; perhaps TRBD2 as D (5 bases). Per the germline V gene, CDR1 is MRHNA and CDR2 is SNTAGT. This CDR3 has 15 residues. Trimming shortened V by 4 bases and J by 3 bases, and 14 bases separated the two germline ends.

DNA of the CDR3: TGTGCCAGCTCACCAGACGGGGGGCATATTGGAAACACCATATATTTT. This codes for CASSPDGGHIGNTIYF. The chain is built from TRBV18 and TRBJ1-3, with TRBD1 as a possible D gene (6 bases). Trimming pared 2 bases from V and 3 bases from J, leaving 14 bases between. CDR1 and CDR2 from the germline V gene are KGHSH and LQKENI. The CDR3 totals 16 residues.

This clone was seen more than once but under ten times. This chain uses TRBV28 with TRBJ1-4; 7 bases match TRBD1. CDR3 length: 14 amino acids. V shed 1 base, J shed 8 bases, and the junction held 4 bases outside the gene matches. CDR1 and CDR2 from the germline V gene are MDHEN and SYDVKM. CDR3 DNA sequence: TGTGCCAGCAGTTTATTTGGCAGGGGGGAAAAACTGTTTTTT. Translated, it gives CASSLFGRGEKLFF.

This clone was counted at least ten times. The J gene is TRBJ2-3, the V gene TRBV28, with TRBD2 identical over 11 bases. This CDR3 has 19 amino acids. Germline-derived CDR1 and CDR2 are MDHEN and SYDVKM. With V trimmed by 6 bases and J by 0 bases, 14 bases remained unmatched. The CDR3 loop is CASSLGIAGGGSSTDTQYF. Written as DNA, the CDR3 is TGTGCCAGCAGCCTAGGAATAGCGGGAGGGGGATCTAGCACAGATACGCAGTATTTT.

This clone was picked up many times. The chain joins TRBV19 to TRBJ1-1; a weak D match, TRBD1 (5 bases). V was clipped by 6 bases and J by 8 bases, with 13 bases between them. Germline-derived CDR1 and CDR2 are LNHDA and SQIVND (reference sequence). CDR3 length: 12 residues. Here the CDR3 DNA reads TGTGCCAGTAGCTTGGGGCGGGGCGAAGCTTTCTTT. Its protein product is CASSLGRGEAFF.

This chain uses TRBV13 with TRBJ2-2; D may be TRBD2 (5 bases). The germline gives CDR1 PRHDT, CDR2 FYEKMQ (reference sequence). The CDR3 has 17 amino acids. V was trimmed by 5 bases and J by 5 bases, leaving 21 bases between them. The CDR3, as DNA: TGTGCCAGCAGCGCCACGGGGTTAGCGTGTGGTACCGGGGAGCTGTTTTTT. This gives the protein CASSATGLACGTGELFF.

This clone has a count of ten or more. The gene calls are TRBV20-1 and TRBJ2-7; D ambiguous. Germline V gene sequence: CDR1 DFQATT, CDR2 SNEGSKA (reference sequence). The length of the CDR3 is 13 residues. V was pared by 5 bases and J by 3 bases, with 14 bases between. CDR3 sequence reads: CSASGSQFYEQYF. DNA for the CDR3: TGCAGTGCTTCGGGCAGTCAGTTCTACGAGCAGTACTTC.

The chain joins TRBV20-1 to TRBJ1-3, with D unresolved. Per germline, CDR1 DFQATT and CDR2 SNEGSKA (reference sequence). The CDR3 runs 13 residues. Trimming cost V 7 bases and J 0 bases, with 10 bases left between them. CDR3 coding DNA: TGCAGTGGATCCCAAAACTCTGGAAACACCATATATTTT. Translation gives CSGSQNSGNTIYF.

The CDR3 DNA sequence: TGTGCCAGCAGAAAGAAGAGCAAAAAGCCCCAGCATTTT. It specifies CASRKKSKKPQHF. The chain recombines TRBV6-2 or TRBV6-3 with TRBJ1-5; D remains unclear. Germline CDR1 and CDR2: MNHEY and SVGEGT. CDR3 size: 13 residues. Trimming removed 6 bases from V and 8 bases from J, with 14 bases in between.

This clone showed up many times. The chain couples TRBV5-1 to TRBJ2-1; 14 nucleotides align to TRBD2. Germline CDR1 and CDR2: SGHRS and YFSETQ. This CDR3 is 15 amino acids long. Germline trimming cut 5 bases from V and 9 bases from J; bases unmatched to any gene: 7. This CDR3 is CASRGLAGDDGEQFF. The CDR3 DNA follows: TGCGCCAGCAGGGGACTAGCGGGAGATGATGGTGAGCAGTTCTTC.

This rearrangement joins TRBV11-1 to TRBJ1-2; 7 bases fit TRBD1. The CDR3 totals 16 residues. Per the germline V gene, CDR1 is SGHAT and CDR2 is FQDESV (reference sequence). After removal of 1 base from V and 2 bases from J, the junction contained 7 bases not matched to a gene. The CDR3 DNA sequence: TGTGCCAGCAGCTTAGAAATCTCGGGACAGAACTATGGCTACACCTTC. Its translation: CASSLEISGQNYGYTF. Filled out from reference TRBV11-1 and TRBJ1-2, the complete variable domain reads EAEVAQSPRYKITEKSQAVAFWCDPISGHATLYWYRQILGQGPELLVQFQDESVVDDSQLPKDRFSAERLKGVDSTLKIQPAELGDSAMYLCASSLEISGQNYGYTFGSGTRLTVV.

V gene TRBV6-1 combines with J gene TRBJ1-4; maybe TRBD1 (6 bases). V lost 5 bases to trimming and J lost 8 bases, with 18 bases between them. Germline V gene data show CDR1 as MNHNS and CDR2 as SASEGT. The CDR3 is 15 amino acids. The CDR3 DNA follows: TGTGCCAGCAGTCCCGGGGGGCAGACTTTGGAAAAACTGTTTTTT. This codes for CASSPGGQTLEKLFF.

CDR3 coding DNA: TGTGCCAGCAGCCAACAGGGGAACACTGAAGCTTTCTTT. Amino acids: CASSQQGNTEAFF. The chain couples TRBV11-2 to TRBJ1-1; possibly TRBD1 for D (6 bases). V lost 5 bases, J lost 1 base, and 8 bases lay in between. The CDR3 runs 13 residues. Germline lookup yields CDR1 SGHAT and CDR2 FQNNGV.

In its sample, this clone was seen many times. The V gene is TRBV29-1, the J gene TRBJ1-1; 9 bases map to TRBD1. Germline CDR1 and CDR2: SQVTM and ANQGSEA. With 7 bases clipped from V and 4 bases from J, the junction kept 1 base outside the gene matches. This CDR3 has 11 residues. The CDR3 region is CSGQGVTEAFF. In DNA, the CDR3 is TGCAGCGGACAGGGGGTCACTGAAGCTTTCTTT. Variable domain in full (rest from reference TRBV29-1 and TRBJ1-1): SAVISQKPSRDICQRGTSLTIQCQVDSQVTMMFWYRQQPGQSLTLIATANQGSEATYESGFVIDKFPISRPNLTFSTLTVSNMSPEDSSIYLCSGQGVTEAFFGQGTRLTVV.

There are many counts of this clone. The gene calls are TRBV7-9 and TRBJ2-5, with 10 bases matching TRBD1. Germline V gene sequence: CDR1 SEHNR, CDR2 FQNEAQ (reference sequence). The CDR3 sequence is 15 residues long. V lost 4 bases and J lost 4; bases outside the gene matches: 6. CDR3 coding DNA: TGTGCCAGCAGCTCCAAATGGGACAGGGGAGAGACCCAGTACTTC. It yields the protein CASSSKWDRGETQYF.

This clone was counted a few times. The V and J genes are TRBV5-1 and TRBJ2-2, with 13 positions matching TRBD2. This CDR3 is 16 amino acids long. Germline V gene data show CDR1 as SGHRS and CDR2 as YFSETQ. J lost 10 bases, V lost 2 bases, and 8 bases had no gene match. The CDR3 bases are TGCGCCAGCAGCTTTGCTGGACTAGCGGGAGTCTTGGAGCTGTTTTTT. Residues: CASSFAGLAGVLELFF.

This clone showed up just once. The chain employs TRBV30 and TRBJ2-6, with 7 positions matching TRBD1. Germline CDR1 and CDR2: GTSNPN and SVGIG (reference sequence). CDR3 length: 17 amino acids. V dropped 1 base and J dropped 0; count of bases not matched to a gene: 6. CDR3 sequence (DNA): TGTGCCTGGAGTGGACCAGGGACAGTCTCTGGGGCCAACGTCCTGACTTTC. This sequence encodes CAWSGPGTVSGANVLTF.

By proportion, this clone is medium-sized (0.01 to 0.1%). The chain couples TRBV20-1 to TRBJ2-1; possibly TRBD1 for D (6 bases). V lost 5 bases, J lost 6 bases, and 17 bases lay in between. The CDR3 extends over 14 amino acids. Looked up from germline, CDR1 is DFQATT and CDR2 is SNEGSKA (reference sequence). CDR3 nucleotide sequence: TGCAGTGCTCTGACCCGACAGGTCAGCAATGAGCAGTTCTTC. Its translation: CSALTRQVSNEQFF.

There are many counts of this clone. The genes are TRBV19 and TRBJ1-5; 9 bases fit TRBD1. V lost 0 bases and J lost 7; bases outside the gene matches: 4. The CDR3 sequence is 15 residues long. Germline CDR1 and CDR2: LNHDA and SQIVND (reference sequence). CDR3 nucleotides: TGTGCCAGTAGTATAGACACAGGGGGCAGCCAGCCCCAGCATTTT. Encoded protein: CASSIDTGGSQPQHF.

This clone was seen many times. This rearrangement joins TRBV4-1 to TRBJ1-5; D not resolved. The germline V gene encodes CDR1 MGHRA and CDR2 YSYEKL. The V and J ends lost 2 bases and 0 bases respectively, with 11 bases between them. This CDR3 has 16 residues. CDR3 coding DNA: TGCGCCAGCAGCCAACTATTCGATCTTAGCAATCAGCCCCAGCATTTT. Residues: CASSQLFDLSNQPQHF.

This clone showed up many times. The V call is TRBV5-4, the J call TRBJ1-3; 7 bases are a match to TRBD1. CDR3 length: 14 amino acids. V lost 4 bases and J lost 4; bases outside the gene matches: 5. Germline V gene lookup returns CDR1 SGHNT and CDR2 YYREEE (reference sequence). The CDR3 loop reads CASSRGGQGNTIYF. CDR3 DNA sequence: TGTGCCAGCAGCCGAGGGGGACAGGGAAACACCATATATTTT.

Ten or more counts support this clone. A read error may account for a junction end that differs from germline. V and J are TRBV11-2 and TRBJ2-7, with 11 bases fitting TRBD2. CDR1 and CDR2 (germline): SGHAT, FQNNGV. There are 15 residues in the CDR3. The CDR3 is CASSPRSSGRLYLVF. The CDR3 nucleotides read TGTGCCAGCAGCCCGCGTTCTAGCGGGAGGTTATATCTAGTCTTC.

This clone was observed many times. The V call is TRBV11-3, the J call TRBJ2-5; D is undetermined. Germline loops: CDR1 SGHNT, CDR2 YENEEA. The CDR3 consists of 11 residues. Between the trimmed V and J ends, which lost 5 bases and 5 bases, there was a span of 6 bases. The CDR3 nucleotides are TGTGCCAGCAGCGAAGGGGAGACCCAGTACTTC. Encoded protein: CASSEGETQYF.